Following are 18 T cell receptor beta chains from one sample sequenced in a study of T cell changes during pregnancy in multiple sclerosis. Sequenced by immunoSEQ multiplex PCR; TCRdb stores in-frame clones only, minus some. The sample yields about 86,000 clones, 80% to 95% seen once. The sample consisted of peripheral blood, taken in the first trimester of pregnancy. The receptors originated from a female donor in good health, enrolled as a control in a pregnancy study.

The rearrangement joins TRBV4-1 to TRBJ1-4, with 10 bases aligning to TRBD1. J gave up 8 bases and V 6 bases, and 6 bases lay outside the gene matches. The CDR3 totals 14 residues. In germline, CDR1 is MGHRA, CDR2 YSYEKL. The CDR3 loop is CASRLGTGVEKLFF. The CDR3 DNA follows: TGCGCCAGCAGACTCGGGACAGGGGTCGAAAAACTGTTTTTT.

The chain carries TRBV20-1 and TRBJ2-7; 7 bases match TRBD1. This CDR3 has 11 amino acids. Trimming removed 5 bases from V and 3 bases from J; junction bases left unmatched: 1. Germline lookup yields CDR1 DFQATT and CDR2 SNEGSKA (reference sequence). The CDR3 loop is CSAPGGYEQYF. The CDR3 coding sequence is TGCAGTGCTCCAGGGGGCTACGAGCAGTACTTC.

This clone is a singleton in its sample. The chain couples TRBV18 to TRBJ2-3; D unclear. The V gene's germline CDR1 is KGHSH and CDR2 LQKENI. V gave up 3 bases and J gave up 3 bases, with 7 bases separating them. The CDR3 length is 13 residues. Here the CDR3 DNA reads TGTGCCAGCTCACCGGTAGATACAGATACGCAGTATTTT. It is translated as CASSPVDTDTQYF.

The chain links TRBV4-2 to TRBJ2-5; 10 nucleotides match TRBD2. The J segment lost 6 bases and the V segment lost 3 bases, leaving 13 bases of the junction unmatched. This CDR3 has 17 residues. Germline-derived CDR1 and CDR2 are LGHNA and YNFKEQ. The CDR3: CASSQDARSGGAKTQYF. Here the CDR3 DNA reads TGTGCCAGCAGCCAGGACGCCCGGAGCGGGGGGGCGAAGACCCAGTACTTC.

This chain links TRBV6-6 with TRBJ2-7; D possibly corresponds to TRBD2 (6 bases). Germline CDR1 MNHNY, CDR2 SVGAGI (reference sequence). V lost 6 bases, J lost 1 base, and 19 bases lay in between. This CDR3 region has 16 residues. CDR3 sequence reads: CASSKLGRGFSYEQYF. DNA of the CDR3: TGTGCCAGCAGCAAACTGGGCCGGGGGTTTTCCTACGAGCAGTACTTC.

The chain has TRBV4-3 and TRBJ1-6, with D possibly TRBD1 on 5 matching bases. CDR1 is LGHNA, CDR2 YSLEER, per germline. V lost 0 bases and J lost 5, with 8 bases in between. The CDR3 extends over 15 amino acids. The CDR3 spells CASSQDGADNSPLHF. CDR3 DNA: TGCGCCAGCAGCCAAGATGGGGCGGATAATTCACCCCTCCACTTT.

The CDR3 DNA reads as TGTGCCAGCTCACCACCAACCCCGGGACAGGAGCAGTTCTTC. Translating gives CASSPPTPGQEQFF. The gene calls are TRBV18 and TRBJ2-1; TRBD1 agrees at 7 bases. The germline gives CDR1 KGHSH, CDR2 LQKENI. CDR3 size: 14 residues. Unmatched junction bases numbered 6, after V lost 0 bases and J lost 10 bases. The full variable domain, rest sourced from reference TRBV18 and TRBJ2-1, is NAGVMQNPRHLVRRRGQEARLRCSPMKGHSHVYWYRQLPEEGLKFMVYLQKENIIDESGMPKERFSAEFPKEGPSILRIQQVVRGDSAAYFCASSPPTPGQEQFFGPGTRLTVL.

The J gene is TRBJ1-5, the V gene TRBV4-2; perhaps TRBD1 as D (5 bases). Germline loops: CDR1 LGHNA, CDR2 YNFKEQ. The V end lost 0 bases, the J end lost 1 base, and 10 bases lay between the germline ends. This CDR3 comprises 16 residues. The CDR3 loop is CASSQDRAKSNQPQHF. CDR3 coding DNA: TGTGCCAGCAGCCAAGACAGGGCCAAAAGCAATCAGCCCCAGCATTTT.

The CDR3: CASSPTRLDRFPNTGELFF. CDR3 DNA: TGCGCCAGCAGCCCAACACGGTTGGACAGGTTTCCGAACACCGGGGAGCTGTTTTTT. This rearrangement joins TRBV5-1 to TRBJ2-2, with 7 bases identical to TRBD1. The germline CDR1 and CDR2 sequences are SGHRS and YFSETQ. The CDR3 is 19 amino acids. The V segment lost 4 bases and the J segment 0 bases; nucleotides outside the gene matches: 15.

The chain uses TRBV15 and TRBJ2-3; D might be TRBD2 (6 bases). The CDR3 spans 16 residues. Trimming took 4 bases from V and 0 from J, leaving 14 bases between them. Germline CDR1 LNHNV, CDR2 YYDKDF (reference sequence). This CDR3 is CATSKRAGLSTDTQYF. In nucleotides, the CDR3 is TGTGCCACCAGCAAGAGGGCGGGACTTAGCACAGATACGCAGTATTTT.

The rearrangement joins TRBV7-3 to TRBJ2-1; D uncertain. Germline loops: CDR1 SGHTA, CDR2 FQGTGA. The CDR3 has 14 residues. Trimming stripped 1 base from V and 0 bases from J, with 4 bases between. This CDR3 reads CASSLRGSYNEQFF. The CDR3 DNA reads as TGTGCCAGCAGCTTAAGAGGCTCCTACAATGAGCAGTTCTTC.

The chain joins TRBV4-1 to TRBJ2-1; D is possibly TRBD2 (5 bases). In germline, CDR1 is MGHRA, CDR2 YSYEKL. Trimming left V 1 base short and J 7 bases short, with 11 bases between. The CDR3 is made up of 14 amino acids. The CDR3 reads CASSQVSRGNEQFF. CDR3 DNA sequence: TGCGCCAGCAGCCAAGTTTCCAGAGGGAATGAGCAGTTCTTC.

On this clone itself: The same CDR3 can be traced to other DNA sequences in this sample. J is TRBJ2-5 and V is TRBV7-2; no reliable D call. Germline V gives CDR1 SGHTA, CDR2 FQGNSA. The length of the CDR3 is 11 residues. Trimming took 5 bases from V and 5 from J, leaving 6 bases between them. For the CDR3, the DNA is TGTGCCAGCAGCCCCGGGGAGACCCAGTACTTC. This codes for CASSPGETQYF.

The chain employs TRBV18 and TRBJ1-6; D is possibly TRBD1 (6 bases). This CDR3 has 16 amino acids. The V gene lost 3 bases and the J gene lost 0 bases, with 9 bases spanning the gap. Germline V CDR1 and CDR2: KGHSH, LQKENI. This chain's CDR3 is CASSPGQSSYNSPLHF. CDR3 bases: TGTGCCAGCTCACCCGGACAGAGCTCCTATAATTCACCCCTCCACTTT.

The genes are TRBV28 and TRBJ2-7, with D perhaps TRBD2 (5 bases). The CDR3 contains 14 residues. The germline CDR1 and CDR2 sequences are MDHEN and SYDVKM. Trimming left V 3 bases short and J 2 bases short, with 11 bases between. The CDR3 sequence is CASSFSGSPYEQYF. CDR3 nucleotide sequence: TGTGCCAGCAGTTTCTCGGGGAGTCCCTACGAGCAGTACTTC.

The rearrangement joins TRBV30 to TRBJ1-4; the D gene is possibly TRBD1 (5 bases). Trimming took off 1 base at V and 7 bases at J, with 13 bases between the two ends. Germline V gene data show CDR1 as GTSNPN and CDR2 as SVGIG (reference sequence). The CDR3 consists of 14 residues. CDR3 residues: CAWSAGGSSEKLFF. CDR3 nucleotide sequence: TGTGCCTGGAGTGCGGGGGGGAGTAGTGAAAAACTGTTTTTT.

The gene calls are TRBV28 and TRBJ2-7; no definite D call. This CDR3 is built from 16 residues. The V gene lost 2 bases and the J gene lost 5 bases, with 19 bases spanning the gap. CDR1 MDHEN and CDR2 SYDVKM come from the germline V gene. The CDR3 sequence: CASSLGSPKNPNEQYF. CDR3 coding DNA: TGTGCCAGCAGTTTAGGTAGCCCCAAAAATCCTAACGAGCAGTACTTC.

This clone was detected only once. The chain couples TRBV30 to TRBJ2-7; a weak D match, TRBD2 (6 bases). The CDR3 covers 11 residues. CDR1 is GTSNPN, CDR2 SVGIG, per germline (reference sequence). Deletions cut 5 bases from V and 7 bases from J, with 12 bases between. The DNA of the CDR3 is TGTGCCTGGGGACGGGCGGGGGAGCAGTACTTC. This sequence encodes CAWGRAGEQYF.